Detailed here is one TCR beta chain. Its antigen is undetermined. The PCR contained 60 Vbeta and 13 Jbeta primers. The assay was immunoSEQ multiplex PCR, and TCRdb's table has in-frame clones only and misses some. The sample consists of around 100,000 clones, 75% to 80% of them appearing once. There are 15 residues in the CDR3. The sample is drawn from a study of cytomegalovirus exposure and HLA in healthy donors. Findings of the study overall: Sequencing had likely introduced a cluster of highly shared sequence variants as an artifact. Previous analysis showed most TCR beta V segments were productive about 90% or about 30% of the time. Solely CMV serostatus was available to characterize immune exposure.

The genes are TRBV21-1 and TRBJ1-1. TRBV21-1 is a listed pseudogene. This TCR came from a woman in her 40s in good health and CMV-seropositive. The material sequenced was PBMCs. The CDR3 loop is CASSSMGGKDTEAFF. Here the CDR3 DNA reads TGTGCCAGCAGCTCGATGGGGGGGAAGGACACTGAAGCTTTCTTT.